This T cell receptor (beta chain) was obtained from a study of blood T cells in healthy people across ages. This clonotype was seen only a few times. Germline CDR1 and CDR2: SNHLY and FYNNEI. Trimming stripped 9 bases from V and 5 bases from J, with 11 bases between. This CDR3 is 12 amino acids long. Isolation recovered at least 6.5 million PBMCs from every sample. Then a second PCR, running roughly 7 to 11 cycles, was carried out with a sample-barcoded 5' primer and a J-beta primer mix. TCRdb itself ran the 5' RACE reads through MiXCR, one entry per CDR3 protein. The sample holds fewer than 1,200,000 distinct CDR3 sequences; approximately 26% are singletons and the top ten take approximately 0.7%. The data also belong to a second study, concerning T cells of mothers and their children. As reported in that work: Each 15 ul cDNA reaction used roughly 1.5 ug RNA; all RNA was used.

The chain has TRBV2 and TRBJ2-1; tentatively, D is TRBD2 (7 bases). The specimen sequenced was blood. This clonotype was sampled from a girl aged 2 to 10 in good health. The CDR3 here is CARGGTHNEQFF. In DNA, the CDR3 is TGTGCCAGGGGGGGGACACACAATGAGCAGTTCTTC.